The TCR beta chain described here comes from a study of OX40 agonist ivuxolimab in advanced cancers. The data were produced by immunoSEQ multiplex PCR, yet TCRdb's version contains in-frame clones alone and is incomplete. The sample yields over 80,000 clones, 70% to 90% seen once. Germline assignment: CDR1 SQVTM and CDR2 ANQGSEA. CDR3 size: 14 residues. The ends lost 7 bases at V and 2 bases at J; junction bases unmatched: 10. The specimen comprised CD4+ or CD8+ T cells sorted from blood, sampled in a trial of the OX40 agonist ivuxolimab. This clonotype was obtained from an adult with an advanced solid tumor such as melanoma, head and neck, liver or kidney cancer. The chain combines TRBV29-1 with TRBJ2-5, with 7 bases lining up with TRBD1. CDR3 residues: CSGHGTATQETQYF. The CDR3 coding sequence is TGCAGCGGTCACGGGACAGCAACGCAAGAGACCCAGTACTTC.